This section outlines one T cell receptor beta chain sequence together with its context. This entry belongs to a study of blood T cell repertoires in COVID-19. V was shortened by 1 base and J by 2 bases, with 15 bases between the two germline ends. Looked up from germline, CDR1 is LGHNA and CDR2 is YSLEER. This CDR3 region has 16 residues. Study processing details: Estimates of nucleated cell counts were drawn from the amplification of reference gene primers. Only in-frame clones appear in the TCRdb table, and some are missing; sequencing was by immunoSEQ multiplex PCR. That table supplies the V and J calls and clone size; D and trimming were determined from the DNA. The table records over 45,000 clones, about four fifths of them present only once.

This chain connects TRBV4-3 to TRBJ2-7; D gene ambiguous. Sequenced sample: peripheral blood. The receptor comes from a woman of 80 years or more with active or convalescent COVID-19. The CDR3 region has the DNA TGCGCCAGCAGCCAAGTCGGAACAGTATCAGCCTACGAGCAGTACTTC. Translating gives CASSQVGTVSAYEQYF.